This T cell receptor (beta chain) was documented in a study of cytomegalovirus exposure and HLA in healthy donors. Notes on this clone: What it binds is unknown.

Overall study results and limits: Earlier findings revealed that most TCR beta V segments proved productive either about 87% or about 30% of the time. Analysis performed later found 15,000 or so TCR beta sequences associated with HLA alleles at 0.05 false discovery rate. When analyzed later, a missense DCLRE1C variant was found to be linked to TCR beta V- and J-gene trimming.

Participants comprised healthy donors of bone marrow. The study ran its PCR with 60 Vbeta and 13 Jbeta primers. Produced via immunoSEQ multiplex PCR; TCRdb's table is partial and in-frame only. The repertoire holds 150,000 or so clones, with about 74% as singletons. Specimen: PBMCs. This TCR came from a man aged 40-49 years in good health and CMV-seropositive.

CDR3 residues: CASSQYHEGQAGVNIQYF. The CDR3, as DNA: TGCGCCAGCAGCCAGTACCACGAGGGACAGGCGGGAGTGAACATTCAGTACTTC. The V gene is TRBV4-3, the J gene TRBJ2-4; maybe TRBD1 (8 bases). Between the trimmed V and J ends, which lost 3 bases and 7 bases, there was a span of 25 bases. The germline CDR1 and CDR2 sequences are LGHNA and YSLEER. The CDR3 covers 18 residues.